This T cell receptor beta chain derives from a study of beta chain features in type 1 diabetes. The CDR3 extends over 13 amino acids. Germline V gives CDR1 SGHNT, CDR2 YYREEE (reference sequence). Unmatched junction bases numbered 3, after V lost 4 bases and J lost 5 bases. The whole isolated RNA underwent reverse transcription, so sequencing captured expressed TCRB transcripts. This table comes from immunoSEQ multiplex PCR, and its TCRdb copy is limited to in-frame clones, with some not included. The sample contains over 500,000 clones, 15% to 17% of which appear only once. V usage is TRBV5-4 and J usage is TRBJ1-2; 9 nucleotides agree with TRBD1. Material for sequencing was naive CD4+ T cells from blood. The sequence was collected from a man aged 18 to 29 in good health. CDR3 bases: TGTGCCAGCAGCCCTGACAGGGGGTATGGCTACACCTTC. Its translation: CASSPDRGYGYTF.